This T cell receptor beta chain was documented in a study of T cell responses to AZD1222 COVID-19 vaccine. Findings and caveats of the study: With dominance at 160-218 and 743-854, vaccine-associated CD4 TCRs spanned spike. Only after the peak T cell response were repertoires sampled.

From germline, CDR1 is SEHNR and CDR2 FQNEAQ (reference sequence). CDR3 length equals 13 residues. Trimming shortened V by 8 bases and J by 7 bases, and 15 bases separated the two germline ends. Clones were read by immunoSEQ multiplex PCR, and TCRdb kept only the in-frame ones, dropping some. Of 180,000 or so clones in the sample, around 90% were seen once. To note about this clone: No antigen is known for it.

The sequence came from an adult who received the AZD1222 COVID-19 vaccine. Material: peripheral blood, obtained 28 days after the second AZD1222 dose. The genes are TRBV7-9 and TRBJ2-1; a weak D match, TRBD2 (6 bases). This CDR3 reads CASLMGGGNEQFF. For the CDR3, the DNA is TGTGCCAGCCTCATGGGTGGGGGGAATGAGCAGTTCTTC.